Each of the 8 T cell receptor beta chains below was sequenced from the same sample in a study of OX40 agonist ivuxolimab in advanced cancers. The assay was immunoSEQ multiplex PCR, and TCRdb's table has in-frame clones only and misses some. This table has tens of thousands of clones, roughly 80% appearing once. This sample comprised CD4+ or CD8+ T cells sorted from blood, obtained in a trial of the OX40 agonist ivuxolimab. These receptors were obtained from an adult with an advanced solid tumor such as melanoma, head and neck, liver or kidney cancer.

This chain's CDR3 is CASSLGQTLQETQYF. As DNA, the CDR3 is TGCGCCAGCAGCCTGGGACAGACTCTCCAAGAGACCCAGTACTTC. The gene calls are TRBV5-1 and TRBJ2-5, with TRBD1 identical over 7 bases. The germline gives CDR1 SGHRS, CDR2 YFSETQ. The length of the CDR3 is 15 residues. V was clipped by 4 bases and J by 1 base; unmatched bases: 7.

This rearrangement joins TRBV5-1 to TRBJ2-2; a weak D match, TRBD1 (6 bases). Per the germline V gene, CDR1 is SGHRS and CDR2 is YFSETQ. The CDR3 contains 15 residues. V lost 1 base, J lost 1 base, and 8 bases lay in between. The CDR3 bases are TGCGCCAGCAGCTTGACAGGGAAGAACACCGGGGAGCTGTTTTTT. Its translation is CASSLTGKNTGELFF.

The V call is TRBV5-1, the J call TRBJ1-6; D not certain. The CDR3 runs to 14 residues. CDR1 and CDR2 (germline): SGHRS, YFSETQ. The V gene lost 6 bases and the J gene lost 5 bases, with 12 bases spanning the gap. The DNA for the CDR3 is TGCGCCAGCAAAAAGGCCAGTAATAATTCACCCCTCCACTTT. Residues: CASKKASNNSPLHF.

The chain employs TRBV29-1 and TRBJ1-1; 9 bases match TRBD1. V was pared by 6 bases and J by 0 bases, with 5 bases of the junction left unmatched. CDR1 is SQVTM and CDR2 is ANQGSEA in the germline V gene. The CDR3 is made up of 14 amino acids. The CDR3 DNA sequence: TGCAGCGTGAGGGACAGGGCGATGAACACTGAAGCTTTCTTT. Translation gives CSVRDRAMNTEAFF.

This sequence joins TRBV7-8 and TRBJ1-2; 7 nucleotides agree with TRBD1. V gave up 3 bases and J gave up 1 base; unmatched junction bases: 5. Germline lookup yields CDR1 SGHVS and CDR2 FQNEAQ. This CDR3 spans 15 amino acids. The CDR3 reads CASSFRGQINYGYTF. As DNA, the CDR3 is TGTGCCAGCAGCTTTAGGGGACAGATTAACTATGGCTACACCTTC.

This chain joins TRBV15 and TRBJ1-5; D call uncertain. The length of the CDR3 is 13 residues. Germline V CDR1 and CDR2: LNHNV, YYDKDF (reference sequence). Trimming cost V 0 bases and J 7 bases, with 7 bases left between them. CDR3: CATSRDGLQPQHF. In nucleotides, the CDR3 is TGTGCCACCAGCAGAGATGGCTTGCAGCCCCAGCATTTT.

The chain recombines TRBV27 with TRBJ1-1; the D gene is possibly TRBD1 (5 bases). The CDR3 extends over 15 amino acids. Between the trimmed V and J ends, which lost 5 bases and 4 bases, there was a span of 17 bases. Germline V gene data show CDR1 as MNHEY and CDR2 as SMNVEV (reference sequence). The CDR3 DNA follows: TGTGCCAGCAGTGTACGCGGGACGACTTTCACTGAAGCTTTCTTT. This gives the protein CASSVRGTTFTEAFF.

This chain links TRBV30 with TRBJ1-6, with 7 bases lining up with TRBD1. The CDR3 runs to 14 residues. The V gene's germline CDR1 is GTSNPN and CDR2 SVGIG (reference sequence). J lost 9 bases, V lost 8 bases, and 13 bases had no gene match. DNA for the CDR3: TGTGCCAGAGGACAGGCCCGGAGAGGTTCACCCCTCCACTTT. Translated, it gives CARGQARRGSPLHF.